The 9 T cell receptor beta chains in this list originate from one sample, sequenced in a study of cytomegalovirus exposure and HLA in healthy donors. In the PCR, 60 Vbeta and 13 Jbeta primers were used. Assay used: immunoSEQ multiplex PCR; TCRdb lists only in-frame clones, some missing. The sample has around 200,000 clones, 70% to 85% seen once. The sequenced sample consisted of PBMCs. These receptors originate from a woman aged 40 to 50 in good health and CMV-seronegative.

The chain combines TRBV19 with TRBJ1-2; D is ambiguous. The CDR3 contains 13 residues. Germline V gene data show CDR1 as LNHDA and CDR2 as SQIVND (reference sequence). V dropped 3 bases and J dropped 4 bases, with 9 bases sitting between them. The DNA for the CDR3 is TGTGCCAGTAGTATCGGGTCCACCTATGGCTACACCTTC. The encoded protein is CASSIGSTYGYTF. Variable domain in full (rest from reference TRBV19 and TRBJ1-2): DGGITQSPKYLFRKEGQNVTLSCEQNLNHDAMYWYRQDPGQGLRLIYYSQIVNDFQKGDIAEGYSVSREKKESFPLTVTSAQKNPTAFYLCASSIGSTYGYTFGSGTRLTVV.

This clone was observed a handful of times. V and J are TRBV6-1 and TRBJ1-4, with 7 positions matching TRBD1. Germline CDR1 MNHNS, CDR2 SASEGT. V gave up 2 bases and J gave up 15 bases; unmatched junction bases: 9. The CDR3 is made up of 13 amino acids. The CDR3: CASSETRGQRMFF. As DNA, the CDR3 is TGTGCCAGCAGTGAAACCAGGGGACAGAGGATGTTTTTT.

The V call is TRBV30, the J call TRBJ2-3; D not resolved. The CDR3 consists of 12 residues. In germline, CDR1 is GTSNPN, CDR2 SVGIG (reference sequence). The V and J ends lost 0 bases and 3 bases respectively, with 4 bases between them. The CDR3 coding sequence is TGTGCCTGGAGTGTACATACAGATACGCAGTATTTT. Protein product: CAWSVHTDTQYF.

J is TRBJ2-1 and V is TRBV28, with D possibly TRBD2 on 7 matching bases. The CDR3 runs 15 residues. From germline, CDR1 is MDHEN and CDR2 SYDVKM. Trimming took off 3 bases at V and 8 bases at J, with 17 bases between the two ends. This CDR3 reads CASSFEREGVDEQFF. The CDR3 coding sequence is TGTGCCAGCAGTTTTGAAAGGGAGGGGGTGGATGAGCAGTTCTTC.

V and J are TRBV2 and TRBJ1-2, with 7 bases identical to TRBD1. V dropped 10 bases and J dropped 7; count of bases not matched to a gene: 12. Germline V gives CDR1 SNHLY, CDR2 FYNNEI. The CDR3 consists of 13 residues. The CDR3 loop reads CATRQDRAGGYTF. Written as DNA, the CDR3 is TGTGCCACTAGACAAGACAGGGCGGGTGGCTACACCTTC.

The chain combines TRBV4-3 with TRBJ2-7; TRBD2 is a possible D gene (7 bases). V lost 4 bases and J 4 bases, leaving 17 bases between the germline ends. Germline V gene data show CDR1 as LGHNA and CDR2 as YSLEER. The CDR3 sequence is 15 residues long. The CDR3 spells CASSPVRGGLYEQYF. For the CDR3, the DNA is TGCGCCAGCAGCCCCGTGAGGGGGGGCCTGTACGAGCAGTACTTC.

The genes are TRBV2 and TRBJ1-5; D not certain. CDR1 is SNHLY and CDR2 is FYNNEI in the germline V gene. The CDR3 length is 14 residues. Deletions cut 3 bases from V and 5 bases from J, with 11 bases between. CDR3 residues: CASSDNSGDQPQHF. DNA of the CDR3: TGTGCCAGCAGTGACAACAGCGGAGATCAGCCCCAGCATTTT. Variable domain in full (rest from reference TRBV2 and TRBJ1-5): EPEVTQTPSHQVTQMGQEVILRCVPISNHLYFYWYRQILGQKVEFLVSFYNNEISEKSEIFDDQFSVERPDGSNFTLKIRSTKLEDSAMYFCASSDNSGDQPQHFGDGTRLSIL.

The chain joins TRBV4-3 to TRBJ1-2; no reliable D call. The V end lost 0 bases, the J end lost 4 bases, and 12 bases lay between the germline ends. Germline V gene lookup returns CDR1 LGHNA and CDR2 YSLEER. CDR3 size: 15 residues. DNA for the CDR3: TGCGCCAGCAGCCAAGACACTCCGAGTACCTATGGCTACACCTTC. Protein: CASSQDTPSTYGYTF.

This chain links TRBV4-2 with TRBJ2-2, with D hard to call. Trimming shortened V by 4 bases and J by 5 bases, and 11 bases separated the two germline ends. Germline assignment: CDR1 LGHNA and CDR2 YNFKEQ. The CDR3 is 14 amino acids. CDR3 in amino acids: CASSRLDPTGELFF. The CDR3 DNA reads TGTGCCAGCAGCCGCCTAGACCCTACCGGGGAGCTGTTTTTT.